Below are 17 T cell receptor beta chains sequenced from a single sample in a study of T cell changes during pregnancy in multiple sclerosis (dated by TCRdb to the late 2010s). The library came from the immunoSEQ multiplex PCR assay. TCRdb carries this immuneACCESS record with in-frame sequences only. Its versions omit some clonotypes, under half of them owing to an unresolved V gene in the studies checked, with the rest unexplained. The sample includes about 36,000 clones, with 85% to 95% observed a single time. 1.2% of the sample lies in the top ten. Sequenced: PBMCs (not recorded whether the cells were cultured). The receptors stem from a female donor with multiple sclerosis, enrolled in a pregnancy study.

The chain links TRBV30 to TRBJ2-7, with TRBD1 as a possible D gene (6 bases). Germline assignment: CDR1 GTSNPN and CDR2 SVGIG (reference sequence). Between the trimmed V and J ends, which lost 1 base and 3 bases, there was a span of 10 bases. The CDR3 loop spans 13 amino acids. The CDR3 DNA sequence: TGTGCCTGGAGTGGGGGGCGGTTCTACGAGCAGTACTTC. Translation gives CAWSGGRFYEQYF.

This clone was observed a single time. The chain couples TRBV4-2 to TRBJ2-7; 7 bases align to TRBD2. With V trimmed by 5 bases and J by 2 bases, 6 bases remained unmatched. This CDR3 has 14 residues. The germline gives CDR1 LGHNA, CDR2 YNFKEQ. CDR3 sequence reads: CASSSAGPPYEQYF. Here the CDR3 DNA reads TGTGCCAGCAGCTCAGCGGGACCCCCCTACGAGCAGTACTTC.

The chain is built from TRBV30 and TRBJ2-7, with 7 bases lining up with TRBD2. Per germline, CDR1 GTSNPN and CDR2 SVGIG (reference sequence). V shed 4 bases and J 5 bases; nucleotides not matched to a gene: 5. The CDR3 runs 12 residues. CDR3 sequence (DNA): TGTGCCTGGACGCGGGAGTGGAACGAGCAGTACTTC. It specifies CAWTREWNEQYF. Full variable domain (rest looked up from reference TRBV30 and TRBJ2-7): SQTIHQWPATLVQPVGSPLSLECTVEGTSNPNLYWYRQAAGRGLQLLFYSVGIGQISSEVPQNLSASRPQDRQFILSSKKLLLSDSGFYLCAWTREWNEQYFGPGTRLTVT.

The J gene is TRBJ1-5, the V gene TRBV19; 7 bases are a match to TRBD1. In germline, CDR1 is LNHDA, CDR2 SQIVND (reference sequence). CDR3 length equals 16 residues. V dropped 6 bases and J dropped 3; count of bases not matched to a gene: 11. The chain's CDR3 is CASRPGRDSYNQPQHF. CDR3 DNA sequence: TGTGCCAGTAGGCCCGGTCGGGACAGCTACAATCAGCCCCAGCATTTT.

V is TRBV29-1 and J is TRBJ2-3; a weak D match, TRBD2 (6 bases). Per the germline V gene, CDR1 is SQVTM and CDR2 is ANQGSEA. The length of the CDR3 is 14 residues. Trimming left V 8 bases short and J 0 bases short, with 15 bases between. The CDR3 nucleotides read TGCAGCCCACGATTCGGGGGAAGCACAGATACGCAGTATTTT. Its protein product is CSPRFGGSTDTQYF.

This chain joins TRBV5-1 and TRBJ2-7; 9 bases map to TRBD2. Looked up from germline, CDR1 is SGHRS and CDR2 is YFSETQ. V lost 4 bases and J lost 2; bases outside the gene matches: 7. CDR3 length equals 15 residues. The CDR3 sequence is CASSGGAGGTYEQYF. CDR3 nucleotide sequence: TGCGCCAGCAGCGGGGGCGCGGGAGGGACCTACGAGCAGTACTTC.

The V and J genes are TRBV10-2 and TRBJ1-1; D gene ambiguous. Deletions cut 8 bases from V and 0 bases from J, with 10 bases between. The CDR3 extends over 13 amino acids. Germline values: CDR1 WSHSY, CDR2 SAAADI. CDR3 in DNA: TGCGCCAGCCGGCTAAGTATGAACACTGAAGCTTTCTTT. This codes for CASRLSMNTEAFF.

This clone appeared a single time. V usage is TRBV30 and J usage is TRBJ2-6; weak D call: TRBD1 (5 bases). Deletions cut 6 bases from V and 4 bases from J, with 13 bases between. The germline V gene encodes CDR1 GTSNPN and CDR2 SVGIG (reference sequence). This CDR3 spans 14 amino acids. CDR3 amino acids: CACNAGWGANVLTF. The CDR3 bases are TGTGCCTGCAACGCAGGGTGGGGGGCCAACGTCCTGACTTTC.

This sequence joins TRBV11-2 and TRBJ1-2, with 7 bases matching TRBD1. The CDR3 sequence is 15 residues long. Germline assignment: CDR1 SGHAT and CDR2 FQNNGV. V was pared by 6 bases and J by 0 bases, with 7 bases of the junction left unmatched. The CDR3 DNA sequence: TGTGCCAGCAGACCCAGGGGACAGCCTAACTATGGCTACACCTTC. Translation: CASRPRGQPNYGYTF.

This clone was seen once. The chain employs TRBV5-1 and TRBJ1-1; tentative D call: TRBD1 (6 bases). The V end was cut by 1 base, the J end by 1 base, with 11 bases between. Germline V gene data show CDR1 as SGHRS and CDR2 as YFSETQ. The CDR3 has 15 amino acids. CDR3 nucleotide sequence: TGCGCCAGCAGCTTGTATGGACAGAGGAACACTGAAGCTTTCTTT. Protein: CASSLYGQRNTEAFF.

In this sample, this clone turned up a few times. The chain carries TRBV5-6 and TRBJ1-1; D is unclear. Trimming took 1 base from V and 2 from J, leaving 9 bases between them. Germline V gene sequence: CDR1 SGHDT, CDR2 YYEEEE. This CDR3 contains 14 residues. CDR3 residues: CASSLMRPNTEAFF. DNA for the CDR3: TGTGCCAGCAGCTTGATGCGGCCAAACACTGAAGCTTTCTTT.

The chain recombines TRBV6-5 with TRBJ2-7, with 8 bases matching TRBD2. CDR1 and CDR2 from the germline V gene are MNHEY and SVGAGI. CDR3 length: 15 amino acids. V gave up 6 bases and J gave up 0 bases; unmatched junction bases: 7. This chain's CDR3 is CASSRGTRGSYEQYF. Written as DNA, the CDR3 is TGTGCCAGCAGCCGCGGGACTAGGGGCTCCTACGAGCAGTACTTC.

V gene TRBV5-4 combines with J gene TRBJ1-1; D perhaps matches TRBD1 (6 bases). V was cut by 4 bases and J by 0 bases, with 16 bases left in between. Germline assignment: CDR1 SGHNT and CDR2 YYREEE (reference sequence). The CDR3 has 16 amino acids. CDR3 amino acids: CASSLRGGDMNTEAFF. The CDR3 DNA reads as TGTGCCAGCAGCCTGAGGGGGGGGGACATGAACACTGAAGCTTTCTTT.

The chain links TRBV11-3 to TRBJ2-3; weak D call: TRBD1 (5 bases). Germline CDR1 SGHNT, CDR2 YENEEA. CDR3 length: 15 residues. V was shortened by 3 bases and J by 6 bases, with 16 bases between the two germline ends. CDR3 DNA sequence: TGTGCCAGCAGCTTTAGTTATGGGGCCGGGGATACGCAGTATTTT. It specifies CASSFSYGAGDTQYF. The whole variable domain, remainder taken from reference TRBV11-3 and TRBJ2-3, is EAGVVQSPRYKIIEKKQPVAFWCNPISGHNTLYWYLQNLGQGPELLIRYENEEAVDDSQLPKDRFSAERLKGVDSTLKIQPAELGDSAVYLCASSFSYGAGDTQYFGPGTRLTVL.

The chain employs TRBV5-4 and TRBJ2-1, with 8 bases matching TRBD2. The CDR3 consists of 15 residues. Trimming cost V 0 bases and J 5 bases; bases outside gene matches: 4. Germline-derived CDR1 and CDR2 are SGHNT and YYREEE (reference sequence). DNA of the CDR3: TGTGCCAGCAGCTTGGCCGGGACTAGGAACAATGAGCAGTTCTTC. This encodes CASSLAGTRNNEQFF.

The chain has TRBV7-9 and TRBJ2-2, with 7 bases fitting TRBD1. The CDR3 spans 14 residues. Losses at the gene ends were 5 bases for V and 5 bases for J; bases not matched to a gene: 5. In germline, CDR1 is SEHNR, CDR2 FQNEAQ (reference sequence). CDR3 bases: TGTGCCAGCAGCACAACAGGGGTTACCGGGGAGCTGTTTTTT. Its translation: CASSTTGVTGELFF.

The CDR3 here is CASSLGEGTYNEQFF. The CDR3 nucleotides read TGTGCCAGCAGCTTAGGTGAGGGGACCTACAATGAGCAGTTCTTC. This chain joins TRBV7-7 and TRBJ2-1; D assignment may be TRBD1 or TRBD2 (5 bases each). Germline CDR1 SSHAT, CDR2 FNYEAQ (reference sequence). V was trimmed by 1 base and J by 2 bases, leaving 9 bases between them. CDR3 length: 15 amino acids.